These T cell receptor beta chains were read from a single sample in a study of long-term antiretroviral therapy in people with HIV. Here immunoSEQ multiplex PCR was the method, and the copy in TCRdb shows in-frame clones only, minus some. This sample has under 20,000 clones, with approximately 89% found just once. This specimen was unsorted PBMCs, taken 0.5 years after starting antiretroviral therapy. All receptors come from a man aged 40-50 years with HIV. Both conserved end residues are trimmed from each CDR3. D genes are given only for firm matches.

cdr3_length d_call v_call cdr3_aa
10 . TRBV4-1 ASSERGYEQY
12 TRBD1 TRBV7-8 ASSLRDRAYEQY
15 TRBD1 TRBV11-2 ASSYARDRGQGQPQH
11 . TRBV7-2 ASSLGGKETQY
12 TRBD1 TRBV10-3 AISGGTGSYEQY
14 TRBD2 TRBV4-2 ASSQGRGGIQETQY
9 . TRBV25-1 ASGTSYEQY
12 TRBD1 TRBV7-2 ASSTTGSKGIQY
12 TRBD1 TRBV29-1 SVGGKGQSYEQY
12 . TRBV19 ASSIGGESSRQY
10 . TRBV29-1 SGTVETDTQY
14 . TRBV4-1 ASSQGQGAGLYEQY
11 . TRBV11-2 ASSLAGVDGYT
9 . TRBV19 ASTGVTEAF
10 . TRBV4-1 ASSYSGSPLH
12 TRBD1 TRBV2 ASSLTGGLDEQY
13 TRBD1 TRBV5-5 ASSMPGTGNTEAF
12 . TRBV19 ASSIGLNTGELF
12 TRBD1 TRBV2 ASSPGQGKGEAF
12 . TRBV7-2 ASSRDGGNQPQH
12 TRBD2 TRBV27 ASSFGTSGLQQF
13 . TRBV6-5 ASSYTRVYDTEAF
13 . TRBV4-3 ASSQEMGLTEKLF
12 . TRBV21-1 ASGRGTATGELF
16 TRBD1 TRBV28 ASGGTGGAGQGNQPQH
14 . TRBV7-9 ASSFSVGVGAGELF
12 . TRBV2 ASRGDATIDTIY
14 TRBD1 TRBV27 ASSPTTGTGVYGYT
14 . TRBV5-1 ASSLVAEKDTYEQY
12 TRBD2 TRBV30 AWSVAGASNEQY
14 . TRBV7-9 ASSLTGQRSQETQY
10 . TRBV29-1 SVDGQYNEQF
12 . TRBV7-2 ASSTSAGVEGYT
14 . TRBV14 ASSRPAQGWDTEAF
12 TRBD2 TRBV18 ASSPAGGSYEQY
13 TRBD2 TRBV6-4 ASSDSSGGTDTQY
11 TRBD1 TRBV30 AWSQGASYEQY
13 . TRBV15 ATMEDAVSGNTIY
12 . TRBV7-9 ASSADQVRDTQY
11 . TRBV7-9 ASSDTYPETQY
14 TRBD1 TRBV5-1 ASSLGSGTGFFEQF
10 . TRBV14 ASSQGSYEQY
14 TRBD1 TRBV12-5 ASGFGQGLFQETQY
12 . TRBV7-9 ASSLGVSNQPQH
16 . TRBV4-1 ASSQLFPGGETNYGYT
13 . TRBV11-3 ASSPLRGNTGELF
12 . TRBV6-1 ASSGSLATGELF
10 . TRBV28 ASTRTNYGYT
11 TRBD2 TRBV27 ASGLAGVGEQY
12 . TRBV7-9 ASSLAGPRQPQH
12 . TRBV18 ASSPGQGGKPQH